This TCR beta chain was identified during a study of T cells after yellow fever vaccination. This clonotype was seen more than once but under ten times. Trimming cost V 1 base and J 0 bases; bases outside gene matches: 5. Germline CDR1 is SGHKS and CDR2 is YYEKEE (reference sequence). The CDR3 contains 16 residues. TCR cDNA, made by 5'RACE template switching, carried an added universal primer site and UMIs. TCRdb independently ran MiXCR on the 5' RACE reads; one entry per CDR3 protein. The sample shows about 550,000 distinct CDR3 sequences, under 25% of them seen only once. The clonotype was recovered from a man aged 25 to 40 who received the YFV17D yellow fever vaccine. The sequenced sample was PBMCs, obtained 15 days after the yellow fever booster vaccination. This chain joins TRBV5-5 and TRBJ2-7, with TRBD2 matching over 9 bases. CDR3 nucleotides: TGTGCCAGCAGCTTGAGACTAGCGGATACCTCCTACGAGCAGTACTTC. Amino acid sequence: CASSLRLADTSYEQYF.